This TCR beta chain is drawn from a study of response to subunit inactivated influenza vaccine. Whole-study results and caveats: There was a suggestion from the authors that each seasonal influenza vaccination recruits few new T cells.

In this sample, this clonotype turned up a few times. Its antigen is as yet unknown. TCRdb recomputed calls from the RT-PCR reads with MiXCR, one row per CDR3 protein. The sample shows just under 550,000 distinct CDR3 sequences, under 30% of them seen only once. The V gene's germline CDR1 is SGDLS and CDR2 YYNGEE. With V trimmed by 4 bases and J by 9 bases, 14 bases remained unmatched. The CDR3 runs to 16 residues. Separately, the same data were catalogued under a study of T cells expressing NK-cell markers. That study adds: UMIs were included in TCR beta cDNA generated by 5'RACE template switching. Sequenced donors, eight in total, included seven who were HCMV-seropositive and one who was seronegative. Dominant NKG2C+ clonotypes were found to form about 1.0-8% of CD8+ T cells in over five donors. These clonotypes also led the CD3+CD56-NKG2C+ fraction in a handful of donors.

V and J are TRBV9 and TRBJ2-1, with 9 bases lining up with TRBD1. Material: CD4+ T cells sorted from PBMCs, obtained 12 days after vaccination. The sequence was obtained from a man aged 45-65 years who received an inactivated influenza vaccine. The CDR3 bases are TGTGCCAGCAGCCCCTCCCCGGGACAGGGCTGGAGTGAGCAGTTCTTC. As protein: CASSPSPGQGWSEQFF. Full variable domain (outside the CDR3, taken from reference TRBV9 and TRBJ2-1): DSGVTQTPKHLITATGQRVTLRCSPRSGDLSVYWYQQSLDQGLQFLIQYYNGEERAKGNILERFSAQQFPDLHSELNLSSLELGDSALYFCASSPSPGQGWSEQFFGPGTRLTVL.